Listed below are T cell receptor beta chains from one sample, sequenced in a study of T cell responses to AZD1222 COVID-19 vaccine. The repertoire was sequenced with immunoSEQ multiplex PCR; TCRdb's copy has only in-frame clones and lacks some. Here the sample spans approximately 130,000 clones, 85% to 90% being singletons. This specimen consisted of peripheral blood, obtained on day 0 of MenACWY control vaccination. The receptors originated from an adult in good health. CDR3s include the opening cysteine and the closing phenylalanine or tryptophan. Each record gives: J gene, D gene, V gene, clone size, CDR3 protein, CDR3 DNA. D genes are given only for firm matches. Some rows have no size entry. The others give once, few or many, or a class for an expanded clone.

j_gene: TRBJ2-5; d_gene: .; v_gene: TRBV14; abundance: .; CDR3aa: CASSQDNRGWETQYF; CDR3nt: TGTGCCAGCAGCCAAGATAATAGGGGTTGGGAGACCCAGTACTTC
j_gene: TRBJ1-5; d_gene: .; v_gene: TRBV7-9; abundance: once; CDR3aa: CASGWGAPNQPQHF; CDR3nt: TGTGCCAGCGGTTGGGGGGCCCCTAATCAGCCCCAGCATTTT
j_gene: TRBJ2-3; d_gene: .; v_gene: TRBV7-8; abundance: few; CDR3aa: CASSPTDTQYF; CDR3nt: TGTGCCAGCAGCCCCACAGATACGCAGTATTTT
j_gene: TRBJ1-2; d_gene: .; v_gene: TRBV7-9; abundance: .; CDR3aa: CASSADLGGALNGYTF; CDR3nt: TGTGCCAGCAGCGCGGATCTTGGGGGGGCTTTGAATGGCTACACCTTC
j_gene: TRBJ1-5; d_gene: .; v_gene: TRBV12-3/TRBV12-4; abundance: .; CDR3aa: CASSLAGNQPQHF; CDR3nt: TGTGCCAGCAGTTTAGCAGGGAATCAGCCCCAGCATTTT
j_gene: TRBJ1-5; d_gene: TRBD1; v_gene: TRBV28; abundance: .; CDR3aa: CASRQGTDQPQHF; CDR3nt: TGTGCCAGCAGACAAGGGACAGATCAGCCCCAGCATTTT
j_gene: TRBJ1-5; d_gene: .; v_gene: TRBV10-3; abundance: .; CDR3aa: CAISGMEGQPQHF; CDR3nt: TGTGCCATCAGTGGGATGGAGGGGCAGCCCCAGCATTTT
j_gene: TRBJ1-2; d_gene: TRBD1; v_gene: TRBV28; abundance: .; CDR3aa: CASSFPQGAADYGYTF; CDR3nt: TGTGCCAGCAGTTTTCCGCAGGGGGCCGCAGACTATGGCTACACCTTC
j_gene: TRBJ1-2; d_gene: .; v_gene: TRBV30; abundance: .; CDR3aa: CAWSDPRLGSGYTF; CDR3nt: TGTGCCTGGAGTGACCCCAGACTTGGGTCAGGCTACACCTTC
j_gene: TRBJ2-5; d_gene: TRBD1; v_gene: TRBV29-1; abundance: .; CDR3aa: CSVVGDRGVLETQYF; CDR3nt: TGCAGCGTTGTGGGGGACAGGGGTGTTTTGGAGACCCAGTACTTC
j_gene: TRBJ1-1; d_gene: TRBD1; v_gene: TRBV12-3/TRBV12-4; abundance: .; CDR3aa: CASILQGVTEAFF; CDR3nt: TGTGCCAGCATTCTACAGGGGGTAACTGAAGCTTTCTTT
j_gene: TRBJ1-2; d_gene: TRBD1; v_gene: TRBV5-4; abundance: .; CDR3aa: CASSAGQGAGNYGYTF; CDR3nt: TGTGCCAGCAGCGCGGGACAGGGGGCTGGGAACTATGGCTACACCTTC
j_gene: TRBJ2-2; d_gene: .; v_gene: TRBV11-2; abundance: .; CDR3aa: CASSLARQGGDTGELFF; CDR3nt: TGTGCCAGCAGCTTAGCCCGACAGGGAGGGGACACCGGGGAGCTGTTTTTT
j_gene: TRBJ2-7; d_gene: TRBD1; v_gene: TRBV7-2; abundance: .; CDR3aa: CASSHPGGRNEQYF; CDR3nt: TGTGCCAGCAGTCACCCAGGGGGCAGGAACGAGCAGTACTTC
j_gene: TRBJ1-4; d_gene: .; v_gene: TRBV28; abundance: few; CDR3aa: CASSLSTSNEKLFF; CDR3nt: TGTGCCAGCAGCCTCAGTACTTCTAATGAAAAACTGTTTTTT
j_gene: TRBJ1-1; d_gene: .; v_gene: TRBV5-1; abundance: .; CDR3aa: CASRLGLGRTEAFF; CDR3nt: TGCGCCAGCAGACTCGGTTTGGGACGCACTGAAGCTTTCTTT
j_gene: TRBJ1-5; d_gene: .; v_gene: TRBV5-5; abundance: .; CDR3aa: CASSLGGSNQPQHF; CDR3nt: TGTGCCAGCAGCTTGGGGGGTAGCAATCAGCCCCAGCATTTT
j_gene: TRBJ1-2; d_gene: .; v_gene: TRBV30; abundance: .; CDR3aa: CAWSFREGGYTF; CDR3nt: TGTGCCTGGAGTTTCAGGGAGGGGGGCTACACCTTC
j_gene: TRBJ1-2; d_gene: .; v_gene: TRBV27; abundance: .; CDR3aa: CASSLGVERAYGYTF; CDR3nt: TGTGCCAGCAGTTTGGGCGTCGAGCGAGCCTATGGCTACACCTTC
j_gene: TRBJ1-2; d_gene: .; v_gene: TRBV4-1; abundance: .; CDR3aa: CASSQPITGDYGYTF; CDR3nt: TGCGCCAGCAGCCAACCGATTACAGGAGACTATGGCTACACCTTC
j_gene: TRBJ2-2; d_gene: TRBD2; v_gene: TRBV6-4; abundance: .; CDR3aa: CASSEGGYRNTGELFF; CDR3nt: TGTGCCAGCAGCGAGGGAGGGTACAGGAACACCGGGGAGCTGTTTTTT
j_gene: TRBJ2-1; d_gene: TRBD2; v_gene: TRBV7-2; abundance: .; CDR3aa: CASSSRLAGVYEQFF; CDR3nt: TGTGCCAGCAGCTCGAGACTAGCGGGAGTCTATGAGCAGTTCTTC
j_gene: TRBJ2-3; d_gene: TRBD2; v_gene: TRBV6-1; abundance: .; CDR3aa: CASSERGSVTDTQYF; CDR3nt: TGTGCCAGCAGTGAACGCGGGAGTGTCACAGATACGCAGTATTTT
j_gene: TRBJ1-2; d_gene: .; v_gene: TRBV5-5; abundance: .; CDR3aa: CASSLWDGPGLYGYTF; CDR3nt: TGTGCCAGCAGCCTATGGGACGGCCCGGGGTTATATGGCTACACCTTC
j_gene: TRBJ1-3; d_gene: TRBD1; v_gene: TRBV7-6; abundance: .; CDR3aa: CASSPRTGSGTPIYF; CDR3nt: TGTGCCAGCAGCCCACGGACAGGCTCTGGAACCCCCATATATTTT
j_gene: TRBJ2-1; d_gene: TRBD1; v_gene: TRBV7-3; abundance: .; CDR3aa: CASSPTGGTEQFF; CDR3nt: TGTGCCAGCAGCCCTACAGGGGGCACTGAGCAGTTCTTC
j_gene: TRBJ1-1; d_gene: .; v_gene: TRBV18; abundance: once; CDR3aa: CASSLQTGKNTEAFF; CDR3nt: TGTGCCAGCTCCCTGCAAACAGGGAAAAACACTGAAGCTTTCTTT
j_gene: TRBJ2-7; d_gene: TRBD2; v_gene: TRBV29-1; abundance: .; CDR3aa: CSALLAGRAYEQYF; CDR3nt: TGCAGCGCATTACTAGCGGGACGGGCCTACGAGCAGTACTTC
j_gene: TRBJ2-3; d_gene: .; v_gene: TRBV9; abundance: once; CDR3aa: CASNKDPGASTDTQYF; CDR3nt: TGTGCCAGCAACAAAGACCCCGGGGCCAGCACAGATACGCAGTATTTT
j_gene: TRBJ2-1; d_gene: TRBD2; v_gene: TRBV11-3; abundance: .; CDR3aa: CATGTSGNNEQFF; CDR3nt: TGTGCCACCGGGACTAGCGGGAACAATGAGCAGTTCTTC
j_gene: TRBJ1-1; d_gene: TRBD1; v_gene: TRBV6-5; abundance: .; CDR3aa: CASSPGTGMNTEAFF; CDR3nt: TGTGCCAGCAGTCCCGGGACAGGGATGAACACTGAAGCTTTCTTT
j_gene: TRBJ2-5; d_gene: TRBD1; v_gene: TRBV19; abundance: .; CDR3aa: CASSEAGGSTETQYF; CDR3nt: TGTGCCAGTAGTGAGGCAGGGGGTTCAACCGAGACCCAGTACTTC
j_gene: TRBJ2-7; d_gene: .; v_gene: TRBV30; abundance: .; CDR3aa: CAWADSYEQYF; CDR3nt: TGTGCCTGGGCGGACTCCTACGAGCAGTACTTC
j_gene: TRBJ1-1; d_gene: .; v_gene: TRBV5-4; abundance: once; CDR3aa: CASSEGPSRGNTEAFF; CDR3nt: TGTGCCAGCAGCGAGGGCCCTTCGCGCGGGAACACTGAAGCTTTCTTT
j_gene: TRBJ1-5; d_gene: .; v_gene: TRBV2; abundance: .; CDR3aa: CASSESYGNQPQHF; CDR3nt: TGTGCCAGCAGTGAATCGTACGGCAATCAGCCCCAGCATTTT
j_gene: TRBJ2-1; d_gene: TRBD2; v_gene: TRBV2; abundance: .; CDR3aa: CASHELAYNEQFF; CDR3nt: TGTGCCAGTCACGAACTAGCGTACAATGAGCAGTTCTTC
j_gene: TRBJ1-4; d_gene: .; v_gene: TRBV7-9; abundance: .; CDR3aa: CASSLAGTPRKLFF; CDR3nt: TGTGCCAGCAGCTTAGCGGGGACCCCACGGAAACTGTTTTTT
j_gene: TRBJ2-2; d_gene: .; v_gene: TRBV6-5; abundance: .; CDR3aa: CASSTGFGELFF; CDR3nt: TGTGCCAGCAGTACAGGGTTCGGGGAGCTGTTTTTT
j_gene: TRBJ1-5; d_gene: TRBD1; v_gene: TRBV5-4; abundance: .; CDR3aa: CASSRDSNQPQHF; CDR3nt: TGTGCCAGCAGCCGGGACAGCAACCAGCCCCAGCATTTT
j_gene: TRBJ2-5; d_gene: .; v_gene: TRBV11-2; abundance: .; CDR3aa: CASSLGQTQETQYF; CDR3nt: TGTGCCAGCAGCTTAGGACAGACTCAAGAGACCCAGTACTTC
j_gene: TRBJ1-2; d_gene: .; v_gene: TRBV27; abundance: .; CDR3aa: CASSTLGSNYGYTF; CDR3nt: TGTGCCAGCAGTACGTTAGGATCTAACTATGGCTACACCTTC
j_gene: TRBJ1-1; d_gene: .; v_gene: TRBV9; abundance: .; CDR3aa: CASSVAGAGLNTEAFF; CDR3nt: TGTGCCAGCAGCGTAGCTGGGGCAGGATTGAACACTGAAGCTTTCTTT
j_gene: TRBJ1-3; d_gene: TRBD1; v_gene: TRBV11-2; abundance: .; CDR3aa: CASSSGQGVGNTIYF; CDR3nt: TGTGCCAGCAGCTCGGGACAGGGGGTTGGAAACACCATATATTTT
j_gene: TRBJ1-2; d_gene: TRBD1; v_gene: TRBV11-1; abundance: .; CDR3aa: CASSLRRGADYGYTF; CDR3nt: TGTGCCAGCAGCTTGCGCAGGGGGGCCGACTATGGCTACACCTTC
j_gene: TRBJ2-7; d_gene: .; v_gene: TRBV13; abundance: .; CDR3aa: CASSYRVRAYEQYF; CDR3nt: TGTGCCAGCAGCTATCGGGTCAGAGCCTACGAGCAGTACTTC
j_gene: TRBJ2-1; d_gene: .; v_gene: TRBV11-3; abundance: .; CDR3aa: CASSFMNAQGLLYNEQFF; CDR3nt: TGTGCCAGCAGCTTTATGAACGCGCAGGGGTTATTATACAATGAGCAGTTCTTC
j_gene: TRBJ2-5; d_gene: TRBD1; v_gene: TRBV29-1; abundance: .; CDR3aa: CSVPGGLGQETQYF; CDR3nt: TGCAGCGTCCCAGGGGGCCTTGGGCAAGAGACCCAGTACTTC
j_gene: TRBJ2-7; d_gene: TRBD2; v_gene: TRBV4-3; abundance: .; CDR3aa: CASSQDPGGGSYEQYF; CDR3nt: TGCGCCAGCAGCCAGGACCCTGGGGGGGGATCCTACGAGCAGTACTTC
j_gene: TRBJ2-6; d_gene: TRBD2; v_gene: TRBV9; abundance: .; CDR3aa: CASSARLAASSGANVLTF; CDR3nt: TGTGCCAGCAGCGCCCGACTAGCGGCTAGCTCTGGGGCCAACGTCCTGACTTTC
j_gene: TRBJ1-3; d_gene: .; v_gene: TRBV12-3/TRBV12-4; abundance: .; CDR3aa: CASSWGRGNTIYF; CDR3nt: TGTGCCAGCAGTTGGGGCAGGGGAAACACCATATATTTT
j_gene: TRBJ1-2; d_gene: .; v_gene: TRBV7-9; abundance: .; CDR3aa: CASSPQGTYYGYTF; CDR3nt: TGTGCCAGCAGCCCCCAGGGCACCTACTATGGCTACACCTTC